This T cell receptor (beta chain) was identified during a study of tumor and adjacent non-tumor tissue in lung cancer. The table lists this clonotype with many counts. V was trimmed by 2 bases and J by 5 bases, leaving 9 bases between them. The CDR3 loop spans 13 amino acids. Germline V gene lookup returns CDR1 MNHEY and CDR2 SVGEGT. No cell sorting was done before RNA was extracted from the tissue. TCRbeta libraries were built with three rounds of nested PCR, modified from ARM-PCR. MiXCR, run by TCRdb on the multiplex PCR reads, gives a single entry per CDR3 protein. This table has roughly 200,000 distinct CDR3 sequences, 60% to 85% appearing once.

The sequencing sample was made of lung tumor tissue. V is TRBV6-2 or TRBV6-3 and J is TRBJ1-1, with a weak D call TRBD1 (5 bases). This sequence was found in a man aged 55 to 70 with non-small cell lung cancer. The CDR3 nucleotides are TGTGCCAGCAGTTACGACAGAGAGACTGAAGCTTTCTTT. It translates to CASSYDRETEAFF.